These 22 T cell receptor beta chains originate from one sample sequenced in a study of spatial heterogeneity in lung cancer. Time point indicated: sample taken at primary tumor resection. Unsorted whole RNA from tumor, nontumor lung or frozen PBMC underwent sequencing. MiXCR, run by TCRdb on the 5' RACE reads, gives a single entry per CDR3 protein. This sample has tens of thousands of distinct CDR3 sequences; under 25% occur once, and the top ten carry 5% to 7.5%. The specimen was PBMCs, collected at surgery. The receptors stem from a male donor with early-stage non-small cell lung cancer.

The chain joins TRBV28 to TRBJ1-2; unclear D gene. This CDR3 comprises 16 residues. CDR1 is MDHEN and CDR2 is SYDVKM in the germline V gene. Deletions cut 10 bases from V and 8 bases from J, with 29 bases between. The CDR3 DNA follows: TGTGCCATGATGACCGGAGTCCTCAGGTCCACATCCGGCTACACCTTC. Translating it yields CAMMTGVLRSTSGYTF.

The V gene is TRBV28, the J gene TRBJ2-7, with TRBD2 as a possible D gene (6 bases). The length of the CDR3 is 16 residues. Germline assignment: CDR1 MDHEN and CDR2 SYDVKM. Trimming stripped 8 bases from V and 2 bases from J, with 22 bases between. This CDR3 reads CASSPIGWEATYEQYF. The DNA of the CDR3 is TGTGCCAGCTCTCCGATTGGGTGGGAGGCAACCTACGAGCAGTACTTC.

This chain links TRBV20-1 with TRBJ2-7, with D hard to call. This CDR3 is built from 10 residues. Germline CDR1 DFQATT, CDR2 SNEGSKA (reference sequence). V was cut by 1 base and J by 5 bases, with 3 bases left in between. The chain's CDR3 is CSARGNEQYF. CDR3 DNA: TGCAGTGCTAGAGGGAACGAGCAGTACTTC.

The chain recombines TRBV4-1 with TRBJ2-3, with 9 bases fitting TRBD2. This CDR3 comprises 18 residues. The ends lost 0 bases at V and 4 bases at J; junction bases unmatched: 11. Germline-derived CDR1 and CDR2 are MGHRA and YSYEKL. CDR3 sequence reads: CASSQESRGRAYPDTQYF. The CDR3 coding sequence is TGCGCCAGCAGCCAAGAATCGCGCGGGAGGGCCTACCCAGATACGCAGTATTTT.

The chain links TRBV5-1 to TRBJ1-1; D uncertain. V was trimmed by 0 bases and J by 7 bases, leaving 10 bases between them. Germline lookup yields CDR1 SGHRS and CDR2 YFSETQ. The CDR3 is made up of 13 amino acids. The CDR3 region has the DNA TGCGCCAGCAGCTTGGACGGGCAGCTTGAAGCTTTCTTT. This encodes CASSLDGQLEAFF.

This clonotype was counted between two and nine times. The CDR3 region is CAISESSTGTYGYTF. The DNA of the CDR3 is TGTGCCATCAGTGAGTCGTCGACAGGGACCTATGGCTACACCTTC. V is TRBV10-3 and J is TRBJ1-2, with 7 bases lining up with TRBD1. The CDR3 has 15 residues. The ends lost 0 bases at V and 4 bases at J; junction bases unmatched: 5. CDR1 and CDR2 from the germline V gene are ENHRY and SYGVKD.

CDR3 sequence (DNA): TGTGCCAGCGAATTTGGACGGCTGGGAGAGACCCAGTACTTC. Residues: CASEFGRLGETQYF. V and J are TRBV28 and TRBJ2-5; D call uncertain. Germline assignment: CDR1 MDHEN and CDR2 SYDVKM. Trimming pared 8 bases from V and 4 bases from J, leaving 17 bases between. CDR3 length equals 14 residues.

V usage is TRBV10-3 and J usage is TRBJ2-1; 12 bases are a match to TRBD2. Germline V gives CDR1 ENHRY, CDR2 SYGVKD. The CDR3 sequence is 16 residues long. The junction had 10 bases not matched to a gene; V was cut back by 11 bases and J by 2 bases. CDR3 bases: TGTGCCGTTAAGACTAGCGGGAGCCTTACCTACAATGAGCAGTTCTTC. This gives the protein CAVKTSGSLTYNEQFF.

This clonotype came up a few times. The rearrangement uses TRBV5-1 and TRBJ1-2; 9 positions match TRBD1. Looked up from germline, CDR1 is SGHRS and CDR2 is YFSETQ. The trim removed 2 bases at V and 0 bases at J, leaving 5 bases unmatched. The CDR3 is made up of 16 amino acids. CDR3 protein: CASSLQGAHTNYGYTF. Here the CDR3 DNA reads TGCGCCAGCAGCTTACAGGGGGCCCACACTAACTATGGCTACACCTTC. The complete variable domain, with remaining parts taken from reference TRBV5-1 and TRBJ1-2, reads KAGVTQTPRYLIKTRGQQVTLSCSPISGHRSVSWYQQTPGQGLQFLFEYFSETQRNKGNFPGRFSGRQFSNSRSEMNVSTLELGDSALYLCASSLQGAHTNYGYTFGSGTRLTVV.

The V and J genes are TRBV29-1 and TRBJ1-2; TRBD1 is a possible D gene (6 bases). This CDR3 is 13 amino acids long. CDR1 and CDR2 from the germline V gene are SQVTM and ANQGSEA. V was cut by 3 bases and J by 0 bases, with 8 bases left in between. The CDR3 DNA reads TGCAGCGTTGAGGACAGACCTAACTATGGCTACACCTTC. Protein sequence: CSVEDRPNYGYTF. The full variable domain, completed using reference TRBV29-1 and TRBJ1-2, is SAVISQKPSRDICQRGTSLTIQCQVDSQVTMMFWYRQQPGQSLTLIATANQGSEATYESGFVIDKFPISRPNLTFSTLTVSNMSPEDSSIYLCSVEDRPNYGYTFGSGTRLTVV.

The chain couples TRBV7-9 to TRBJ2-4; a possible D gene is TRBD1 (6 bases). V shed 5 bases and J shed 0 bases, with 20 bases lying between them. Germline CDR1 reads SEHNR; CDR2 reads FQNEAQ (reference sequence). The CDR3 is made up of 18 amino acids. The CDR3 region is CASSPGGGWALAKNIQYF. The CDR3 bases are TGTGCCAGCAGCCCTGGGGGCGGGTGGGCTCTAGCCAAAAACATTCAGTACTTC.

This clonotype has a count of ten or more. V usage is TRBV11-2 and J usage is TRBJ2-1; perhaps TRBD1 as D (6 bases). Trimming took 5 bases from V and 9 from J, leaving 8 bases between them. This CDR3 spans 11 amino acids. The germline V gene encodes CDR1 SGHAT and CDR2 FQNNGV. CDR3 bases: TGTGCCAGCAGCCGAGGGGGTGAGCAGTTCTTC. Protein: CASSRGGEQFF. Full variable domain (outside the CDR3, taken from reference TRBV11-2 and TRBJ2-1): EAGVAQSPRYKIIEKRQSVAFWCNPISGHATLYWYQQILGQGPKLLIQFQNNGVVDDSQLPKDRFSAERLKGVDSTLKIQPAKLEDSAVYLCASSRGGEQFFGPGTRLTVL.

This sequence joins TRBV18 and TRBJ2-2; 9 bases line up with TRBD1. With V trimmed by 3 bases and J by 4 bases, 6 bases remained unmatched. Germline lookup yields CDR1 KGHSH and CDR2 LQKENI. CDR3 size: 16 residues. DNA for the CDR3: TGTGCCAGCTCACCTCTCGGACAGGGGAGCACCGGGGAGCTGTTTTTT. Translating gives CASSPLGQGSTGELFF.

V and J are TRBV5-1 and TRBJ2-3, with D perhaps TRBD2 (6 bases). V dropped 0 bases and J dropped 3 bases, with 14 bases sitting between them. The CDR3 is 16 residues long. The germline CDR1 and CDR2 sequences are SGHRS and YFSETQ. The CDR3 DNA follows: TGCGCCAGCAGCTTGGCCACGGGGGTCGGAACAGATACGCAGTATTTT. It is translated as CASSLATGVGTDTQYF.

This clonotype has at least ten counts. This rearrangement joins TRBV4-1 to TRBJ2-7; maybe TRBD2 (5 bases). The CDR3 is made up of 16 amino acids. V lost 4 bases and J 5 bases, leaving 21 bases between the germline ends. CDR1 and CDR2 (germline): MGHRA, YSYEKL. The CDR3 DNA is TGCGCCAGCAGCCCCCAGGTTGCTAGCCCTGGCCACGAGCAGTACTTC. As protein: CASSPQVASPGHEQYF.

This clonotype was seen many times. This CDR3 reads CASSGRAGGEQYF. CDR3 nucleotide sequence: TGTGCCAGTAGTGGCAGGGCGGGTGGCGAGCAGTACTTC. The chain joins TRBV19 to TRBJ2-7, with D perhaps given as TRBD1 or TRBD2 (5 bases each). The V gene's germline CDR1 is LNHDA and CDR2 SQIVND (reference sequence). The CDR3 is 13 residues long. V lost 5 bases and J lost 6, with 14 bases in between.

This clonotype was recorded a few times. The V call is TRBV20-1, the J call TRBJ1-1, with D uncertain. Trimming took 3 bases from V and 0 from J, leaving 11 bases between them. The CDR3 runs to 14 residues. The germline CDR1 and CDR2 sequences are DFQATT and SNEGSKA (reference sequence). The CDR3 DNA follows: TGCAGTGCTAGCCCAGGACCCCTGAACACTGAAGCTTTCTTT. It codes for CSASPGPLNTEAFF.

The chain recombines TRBV7-6 with TRBJ1-1; TRBD1 aligns across 11 bases. Germline CDR1 SGHVS, CDR2 FNYEAQ. The CDR3 totals 15 residues. The trim removed 5 bases at V and 3 bases at J, leaving 5 bases unmatched. CDR3 region: CASSKGTGGDTEAFF. The CDR3 coding sequence is TGTGCCAGCAGCAAAGGGACAGGGGGAGACACTGAAGCTTTCTTT. The variable domain in full, with the rest retrieved from reference TRBV7-6 and TRBJ1-1, is GAGVSQSPRYKVTKRGQDVALRCDPISGHVSLYWYRQALGQGPEFLTYFNYEAQQDKSGLPNDRFSAERPEGSISTLTIQRTEQRDSAMYRCASSKGTGGDTEAFFGQGTRLTVV.

The V and J genes are TRBV7-8 and TRBJ2-5, with TRBD2 matching 13 bases. The CDR3 extends over 16 amino acids. V dropped 5 bases and J dropped 0; count of bases not matched to a gene: 3. Germline values: CDR1 SGHVS, CDR2 FQNEAQ. CDR3 protein: CASSPGTSGNQETQYF. Written as DNA, the CDR3 is TGTGCCAGCAGCCCCGGGACTAGCGGGAACCAAGAGACCCAGTACTTC.

V usage is TRBV6-5 and J usage is TRBJ2-1, with TRBD1 matching over 8 bases. J gave up 10 bases and V 5 bases, and 10 bases lay outside the gene matches. The length of the CDR3 is 14 residues. Germline V gene lookup returns CDR1 MNHEY and CDR2 SVGAGI. CDR3 in DNA: TGTGCCAGCAGTCTGCTCGACAGGGGCGGCGAGCAGTTCTTC. Its protein is CASSLLDRGGEQFF.

Only a few counts were recorded for this clonotype. The chain has TRBV19 and TRBJ2-1; 7 bases align to TRBD1. The V segment lost 3 bases and the J segment 1 base; nucleotides outside the gene matches: 3. Germline V gene data show CDR1 as LNHDA and CDR2 as SQIVND (reference sequence). The CDR3 has 15 residues. CDR3 in amino acids: CASSIKGQSYNEQFF. The CDR3 region has the DNA TGTGCCAGTAGTATCAAGGGACAGTCCTACAATGAGCAGTTCTTC.

There are a few counts of this clonotype. The CDR3 DNA is TGTGCCACAAAGGACTGGCTGAACACCGGGGAGCTGTTTTTT. It yields the protein CATKDWLNTGELFF. The chain recombines TRBV15 with TRBJ2-2, with D possibly being TRBD2 (5 bases). CDR3 size: 14 residues. From germline, CDR1 is LNHNV and CDR2 YYDKDF (reference sequence). Between the trimmed V and J ends, which lost 9 bases and 1 base, there was a span of 12 bases. Variable domain in full (rest from reference TRBV15 and TRBJ2-2): DAMVIQNPRYQVTQFGKPVTLSCSQTLNHNVMYWYQQKSSQAPKLLFHYYDKDFNNEADTPDNFQSRRPNTSFCFLDIRSPGLGDTAMYLCATKDWLNTGELFFGEGSRLTVL.